This T cell receptor (beta chain) came from a study of blood T cell repertoires in COVID-19. Study-wide background: Acute and convalescent COVID-19 samples came from the United States, Italy and Spain. PBMCs, B-cell-depleted T cells, or T cells were the source of the cDNA or gDNA that made up the material.

In the authors' workflow: Estimates of nucleated cell counts were drawn from the amplification of reference gene primers. Assay: immunoSEQ multiplex PCR; the TCRdb copy retains only in-frame clones and omits some. V and J calls and clone size follow that table, whereas D and trimming were derived from the DNA. Altogether about 240,000 clones are present, about 79% being singletons, with the ten largest covering more than 8%. Sequencing was performed on peripheral blood. This TCR came from a woman of 80 years or more with acute or convalescent COVID-19.

CDR3 region: CASSQDSRGGNYGYTF. For the CDR3, the DNA is TGTGCCAGCAGCCAAGATTCGAGGGGGGGAAACTATGGCTACACCTTC. The J gene is TRBJ1-2, the V gene TRBV4-2; possible D gene TRBD1, 6 bases. The germline V and J ends were trimmed by 0 bases and 2 bases, with 13 bases remaining between them. From germline, CDR1 is LGHNA and CDR2 YNFKEQ. The CDR3 contains 16 residues.